The 9 T cell receptor beta chains presented below share a single source sample, sequenced in a study of blood T cell repertoires in COVID-19. Clones were read by immunoSEQ multiplex PCR, and TCRdb kept only the in-frame ones, dropping some. The sample has some 87,000 clones; approximately 84% are singletons. Sequencing used peripheral blood. Receptors originate from a human donor in a cohort sampled during active COVID-19.

The CDR3 sequence: CASSLTGSGANVLTF. Here the CDR3 DNA reads TGTGCCAGCAGTCTCACAGGGTCTGGGGCCAACGTCCTGACTTTC. The chain links TRBV28 to TRBJ2-6; perhaps TRBD1 as D (6 bases). Between the trimmed V and J ends, which lost 5 bases and 1 base, there was a span of 9 bases. Germline lookup yields CDR1 MDHEN and CDR2 SYDVKM. CDR3 size: 15 residues.

The V call is TRBV18, the J call TRBJ2-5, with D hard to call. Trimming removed 5 bases at V and 4 bases at J, with 8 bases between. Germline CDR1 is KGHSH and CDR2 is LQKENI. The CDR3 totals 12 residues. CDR3 residues: CASSTSRETQYF. DNA for the CDR3: TGTGCCAGCTCAACGAGCCGAGAGACCCAGTACTTC.

The chain combines TRBV4-1 with TRBJ2-3; the D gene is possibly TRBD2 (6 bases). Germline V CDR1 and CDR2: MGHRA, YSYEKL. V was clipped by 1 base and J by 6 bases, with 26 bases between them. This CDR3 has 19 amino acids. DNA for the CDR3: TGCGCCAGCAGCCAAGCACAAAAACCAGCAGGAGTCGGGACTGATACGCAGTATTTT. Its translation is CASSQAQKPAGVGTDTQYF.

V is TRBV7-2 and J is TRBJ2-5; 8 bases match TRBD2. V was clipped by 5 bases and J by 5 bases; unmatched bases: 4. Germline V lookup: CDR1 SGHTA, CDR2 FQGNSA. The CDR3 extends over 13 amino acids. The DNA for the CDR3 is TGTGCCAGCAGCCAGACTAGCGTGGAGACCCAGTACTTC. Its translation is CASSQTSVETQYF.

This chain joins TRBV11-2 and TRBJ2-1; 9 nucleotides agree with TRBD1. Germline loops: CDR1 SGHAT, CDR2 FQNNGV. The CDR3 spans 15 residues. The trim removed 5 bases at V and 4 bases at J, leaving 6 bases unmatched. CDR3 DNA: TGTGCCAGCAGCGCCGGGACAGGGAAATACAATGAGCAGTTCTTC. Residues: CASSAGTGKYNEQFF.

V gene TRBV12-3 or TRBV12-4 combines with J gene TRBJ2-2; D is ambiguous. Trimming stripped 5 bases from V and 2 bases from J, with 6 bases between. CDR3 length: 13 residues. The CDR3: CASSQINTGELFF. DNA of the CDR3: TGTGCCAGCAGTCAGATAAACACCGGGGAGCTGTTTTTT.

Remarks on this clone: One end of the junction is discordant with germline, which a read error may explain. The V gene is TRBV4-1, the J gene TRBJ2-7; 10 nucleotides match TRBD1. The CDR3 extends over 14 amino acids. Germline V gives CDR1 MGHRA, CDR2 YSYEKL. The CDR3 DNA is TGCGCCAGCAGCCTAGGGACAGGGACAGGGGTTACTATCTTC. Protein sequence: CASSLGTGTGVTIF.

V is TRBV12-3 or TRBV12-4 and J is TRBJ1-3; D perhaps matches TRBD1 (5 bases). There are 11 residues in the CDR3. V lost 3 bases to trimming and J lost 8 bases, with 5 bases between them. The CDR3 region is CASSLTDTIYF. The CDR3 bases are TGTGCCAGCAGTTTGACAGACACCATATATTTT.

This clone occurred once. CDR3 in DNA: TGTGCCATCAGTGAAGCTACTGGAGGGCAAGAGACCCAGTACTTC. Translation: CAISEATGGQETQYF. The rearrangement links TRBV10-3 to TRBJ2-5, with D possibly matching TRBD2 (6 bases). Germline-derived CDR1 and CDR2 are ENHRY and SYGVKD. This CDR3 is built from 15 residues. V lost 3 bases and J 2 bases, leaving 13 bases between the germline ends.